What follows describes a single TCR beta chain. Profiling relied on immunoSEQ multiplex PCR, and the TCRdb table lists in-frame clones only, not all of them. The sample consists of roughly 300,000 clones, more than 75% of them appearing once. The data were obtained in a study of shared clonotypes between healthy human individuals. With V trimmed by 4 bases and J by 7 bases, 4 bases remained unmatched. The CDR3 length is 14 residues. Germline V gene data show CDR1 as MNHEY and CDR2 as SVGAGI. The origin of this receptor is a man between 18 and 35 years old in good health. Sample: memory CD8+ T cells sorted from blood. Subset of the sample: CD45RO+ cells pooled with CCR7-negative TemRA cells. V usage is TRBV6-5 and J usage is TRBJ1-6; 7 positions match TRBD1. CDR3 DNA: TGTGCCAGCAGTTGGGGACAGATCAATTCACCCCTCCACTTT. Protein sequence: CASSWGQINSPLHF.